The 16 T cell receptor beta chains below all came from one sample that was sequenced in a study of shared clonotypes between healthy human individuals. The assay was immunoSEQ multiplex PCR, and TCRdb's table has in-frame clones only and misses some. The sample yields roughly 700,000 clones, less than 95% seen once. The sequencing input was memory CD8+ T cells from PBMCs. Subset denoted: CD45RO+ cells pooled with CCR7-negative TemRA cells. Every receptor here comes from a man between 18 and 35 years old in good health. Some clones in this sample may be carry-over from other donors' samples.

The chain employs TRBV4-3 and TRBJ1-4; 7 nucleotides line up with TRBD1. CDR3 length: 16 residues. V gave up 1 base and J gave up 5 bases; unmatched junction bases: 7. Germline V lookup: CDR1 LGHNA, CDR2 YSLEER. The CDR3 reads CASSQGYGTANEKLFF. The DNA of the CDR3 is TGCGCCAGCAGCCAAGGGTACGGGACAGCGAATGAAAAACTGTTTTTT.

The genes are TRBV10-3 and TRBJ2-4; D gene ambiguous. The germline CDR1 and CDR2 sequences are ENHRY and SYGVKD. V lost 0 bases, J lost 0 bases, and 9 bases lay in between. The CDR3 extends over 16 amino acids. CDR3 sequence reads: CAISESGVLAKNIQYF. In DNA form, the CDR3 reads TGTGCCATCAGTGAGTCTGGGGTACTAGCCAAAAACATTCAGTACTTC.

CDR3 nucleotides: TGTGCCAGCAGCTTAGCGCTATGGACAGGGGGCAGGGGAGACTATGGCTACACCTTC. Its protein is CASSLALWTGGRGDYGYTF. V gene TRBV7-6 combines with J gene TRBJ1-2, with 11 nucleotides matching TRBD1. The CDR3 has 19 residues. Germline V gives CDR1 SGHVS, CDR2 FNYEAQ. V lost 0 bases, J lost 3 bases, and 12 bases stayed unmatched.

The chain recombines TRBV11-2 with TRBJ2-7; D unresolved. CDR1 and CDR2 (germline): SGHAT, FQNNGV. Between the trimmed V and J ends, which lost 3 bases and 5 bases, there was a span of 11 bases. CDR3 size: 13 residues. The chain's CDR3 is CASSFVPVDEQYF. DNA of the CDR3: TGTGCCAGCAGCTTTGTGCCCGTCGACGAGCAGTACTTC.

This clone was detected a few times. The CDR3 DNA is TGTGCCAGTAGTTCTCCGGGACAGGGAAGGTGGGCTTTCTTT. Amino acids: CASSSPGQGRWAFF. This chain uses TRBV19 with TRBJ1-1; 9 bases align to TRBD1. Germline V gene sequence: CDR1 LNHDA, CDR2 SQIVND (reference sequence). V lost 5 bases and J lost 11; bases outside the gene matches: 12. The CDR3 runs 14 residues.

This rearrangement joins TRBV29-1 to TRBJ2-7; 8 bases match TRBD2. Per germline, CDR1 SQVTM and CDR2 ANQGSEA. Trimming took 4 bases from V and 5 from J; bases not matched to a gene: 7. The CDR3 loop spans 13 amino acids. CDR3 residues: CSVVPGGAHEQYF. The CDR3 DNA follows: TGCAGCGTTGTTCCCGGGGGGGCCCACGAGCAGTACTTC.

The chain links TRBV6-5 to TRBJ2-1, with 7 bases lining up with TRBD2. The CDR3 has 15 amino acids. Losses at the gene ends were 6 bases for V and 4 bases for J; bases not matched to a gene: 9. Germline V CDR1 and CDR2: MNHEY, SVGAGI. Written as DNA, the CDR3 is TGTGCCAGCAGCAAGGGGCCTAGCGGATACAATGAGCAGTTCTTC. Amino acid sequence: CASSKGPSGYNEQFF.

The chain has TRBV6-5 and TRBJ1-1; a possible D gene is TRBD1 (5 bases). The germline CDR1 and CDR2 sequences are MNHEY and SVGAGI. Trimming pared 8 bases from V and 6 bases from J, leaving 7 bases between. The CDR3 runs to 10 residues. CDR3 sequence: CASGDPEAFF. The CDR3 DNA sequence: TGTGCCAGCGGGGACCCTGAAGCTTTCTTT.

The J gene is TRBJ2-7, the V gene TRBV7-2; perhaps TRBD2 as D (5 bases). Germline V gene sequence: CDR1 SGHTA, CDR2 FQGNSA. The CDR3 consists of 17 residues. V was trimmed by 3 bases and J by 2 bases, leaving 20 bases between them. This CDR3 is CASSLHGPSGQAYEQYF. The CDR3 DNA sequence: TGTGCCAGCAGCTTGCACGGACCCAGCGGCCAGGCCTACGAGCAGTACTTC. The full variable domain, completed using reference TRBV7-2 and TRBJ2-7, is GAGVSQSPSNKVTEKGKDVELRCDPISGHTALYWYRQSLGQGLEFLIYFQGNSAPDKSGLPSDRFSAERTGGSVSTLTIQRTQQEDSAVYLCASSLHGPSGQAYEQYFGPGTRLTVT.

The genes are TRBV28 and TRBJ2-1; tentatively, D is TRBD1 or TRBD2 (5 bases each). The V end lost 5 bases, the J end lost 10 bases, and 15 bases lay between the germline ends. Germline lookup yields CDR1 MDHEN and CDR2 SYDVKM. This CDR3 is 13 amino acids long. As DNA, the CDR3 is TGTGCCAGCAGTCTCCTGGCTTGGGGGGAGCAGTTCTTC. It translates to CASSLLAWGEQFF.

The chain couples TRBV7-3 to TRBJ2-2; a weak D match, TRBD1 (6 bases). Trimming stripped 5 bases from V and 3 bases from J, with 13 bases between. Germline V gives CDR1 SGHTA, CDR2 FQGTGA. This CDR3 comprises 15 residues. CDR3 bases: TGTGCCAGCAGCCCTGGGGGACACGACACCGGGGAGCTGTTTTTT. It translates to CASSPGGHDTGELFF.

As regards this clone: Other DNA variants within this sample encode the same CDR3. The genes are TRBV18 and TRBJ2-7; unclear D gene. The ends were cut back, 0 bases at V and 0 bases at J, with 3 bases in the middle. The germline V gene has CDR1 KGHSH and CDR2 LQKENI. The CDR3 sequence is 13 residues long. CDR3 amino acids: CASSPPDSYEQYF. The CDR3 DNA reads TGTGCCAGCTCACCACCAGACTCCTACGAGCAGTACTTC.

The rearrangement links TRBV7-9 to TRBJ1-2; D remains unclear. V was clipped by 4 bases and J by 0 bases, with 24 bases between them. There are 19 residues in the CDR3. Per the germline V gene, CDR1 is SEHNR and CDR2 is FQNEAQ (reference sequence). The CDR3 coding sequence is TGTGCCAGCAGCTCCAGCTATCCCACCGACCAACTAGCTAACTATGGCTACACCTTC. Amino acid sequence: CASSSSYPTDQLANYGYTF.

The chain is built from TRBV27 and TRBJ2-4, with no clear D. CDR1 is MNHEY, CDR2 SMNVEV, per germline (reference sequence). The CDR3 is made up of 13 amino acids. V lost 4 bases and J lost 7, with 11 bases in between. This CDR3 is CASSWTVENIQYF. The CDR3 nucleotides are TGTGCCAGCAGTTGGACGGTTGAGAACATTCAGTACTTC.

Only one count was recorded for this clone. This chain uses TRBV27 with TRBJ2-7, with a tentative D call TRBD1 (5 bases). Deletions cut 3 bases from V and 1 base from J, with 7 bases between. Germline assignment: CDR1 MNHEY and CDR2 SMNVEV (reference sequence). The CDR3 runs to 13 residues. The CDR3 region has the DNA TGTGCCAGCAGTTTCGGACATTCCTACGAGCAGTACTTC. This translates into CASSFGHSYEQYF.

The chain combines TRBV7-3 with TRBJ2-1; the match to TRBD2 covers 7 bases. Trimming at V came to 0 bases and at J to 6 bases, leaving 8 bases not matched to a gene. The CDR3 is 16 residues long. Per the germline V gene, CDR1 is SGHTA and CDR2 is FQGTGA. The CDR3 DNA sequence: TGTGCCAGCAGCTTAACTGTGCGGGCGGGAGTCAATGAGCAGTTCTTC. It codes for CASSLTVRAGVNEQFF.